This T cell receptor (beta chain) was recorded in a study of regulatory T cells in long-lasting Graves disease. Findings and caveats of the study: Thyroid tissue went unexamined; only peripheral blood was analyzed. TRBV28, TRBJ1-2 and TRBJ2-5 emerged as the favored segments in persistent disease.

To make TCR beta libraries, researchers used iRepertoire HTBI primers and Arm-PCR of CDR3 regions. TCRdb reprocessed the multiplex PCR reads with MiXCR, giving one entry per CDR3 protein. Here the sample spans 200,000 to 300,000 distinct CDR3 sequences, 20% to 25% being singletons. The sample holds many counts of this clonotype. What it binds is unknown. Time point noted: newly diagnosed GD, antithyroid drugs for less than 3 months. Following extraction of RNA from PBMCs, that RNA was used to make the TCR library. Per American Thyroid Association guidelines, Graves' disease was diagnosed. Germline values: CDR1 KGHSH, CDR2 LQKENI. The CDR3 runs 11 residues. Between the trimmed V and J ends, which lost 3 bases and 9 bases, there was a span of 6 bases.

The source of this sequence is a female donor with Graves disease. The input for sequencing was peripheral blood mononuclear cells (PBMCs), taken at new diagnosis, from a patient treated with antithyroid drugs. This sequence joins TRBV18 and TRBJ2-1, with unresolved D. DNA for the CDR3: TGTGCCAGCTCACCTGCCGTTGAGCAGTTCTTC. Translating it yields CASSPAVEQFF.